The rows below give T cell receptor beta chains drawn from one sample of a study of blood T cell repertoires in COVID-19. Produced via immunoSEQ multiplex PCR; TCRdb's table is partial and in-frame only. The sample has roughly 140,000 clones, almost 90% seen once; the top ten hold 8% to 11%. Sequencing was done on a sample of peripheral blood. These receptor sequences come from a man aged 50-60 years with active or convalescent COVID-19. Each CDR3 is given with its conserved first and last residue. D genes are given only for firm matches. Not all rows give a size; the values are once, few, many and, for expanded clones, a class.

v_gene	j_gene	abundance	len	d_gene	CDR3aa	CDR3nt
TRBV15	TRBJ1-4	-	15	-	CATSSEIQLNEKLFF	TGTGCCACCAGCTCAGAGATACAGCTAAATGAAAAACTGTTTTTT
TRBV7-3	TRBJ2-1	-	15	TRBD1	CASSLRQGLLDEQFF	TGTGCCAGCAGCTTACGACAGGGGCTACTGGATGAGCAGTTCTTC
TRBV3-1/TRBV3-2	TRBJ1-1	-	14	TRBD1	CASSQTGGGTEAFF	TGTGCCAGCAGCCAGACAGGGGGGGGCACTGAAGCTTTCTTT
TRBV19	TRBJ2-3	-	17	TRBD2	CASSIGIGRQGTDTQYF	TGTGCCAGTAGTATAGGTATCGGGAGGCAGGGAACAGATACGCAGTATTTT
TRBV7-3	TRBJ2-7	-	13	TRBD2	CASSSGLGGEQYF	TGTGCCAGCAGCTCGGGACTAGGGGGCGAGCAGTACTTC
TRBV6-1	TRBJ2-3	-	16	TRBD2	CASSENRLAGADTQYF	TGTGCCAGCAGTGAAAATAGGCTAGCGGGGGCAGATACGCAGTATTTT
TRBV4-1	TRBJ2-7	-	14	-	CASSQGGFSYEQYF	TGCGCCAGCAGCCAGGGGGGTTTTAGCTACGAGCAGTACTTC
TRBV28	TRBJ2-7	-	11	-	CASSLGAEQYF	TGTGCCAGCAGCCTAGGGGCCGAGCAGTACTTC
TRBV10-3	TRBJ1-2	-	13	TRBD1	CAIGKGQRDGYTF	TGTGCCATCGGGAAGGGACAGAGAGATGGCTACACCTTC
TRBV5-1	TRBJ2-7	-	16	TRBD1	CASSPRQGALSYEQYF	TGCGCCAGCAGCCCGAGACAGGGGGCCCTATCCTACGAGCAGTACTTC
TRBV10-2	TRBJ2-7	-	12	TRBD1	CASSRTGWEQYF	TGCGCCAGCAGCAGGACAGGGTGGGAGCAGTACTTC
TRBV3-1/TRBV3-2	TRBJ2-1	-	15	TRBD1	CASSRRQGGYNEQFF	TGTGCCAGCAGCCGCCGACAGGGTGGCTACAATGAGCAGTTCTTC
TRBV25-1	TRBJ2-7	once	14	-	CASSSLSYPYEQYF	TGTGCCAGCAGCTCCCTTTCCTACCCATACGAGCAGTACTTC
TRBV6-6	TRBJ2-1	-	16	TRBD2	CASSLLAASSYNEQFF	TGTGCCAGCAGTTTACTAGCGGCTAGCTCCTACAATGAGCAGTTCTTC
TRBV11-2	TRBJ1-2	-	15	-	CASSPTQGSLGGYTF	TGTGCCAGCAGCCCTACCCAGGGTAGCCTGGGGGGCTACACCTTC